Listed here are 27 T cell receptor beta chains from one sample, sequenced in a study of blood T cell repertoires in COVID-19. This table comes from immunoSEQ multiplex PCR, and its TCRdb copy is limited to in-frame clones, with some not included. Of approximately 140,000 clones in the sample, about 80% were seen once. Sequencing was performed on peripheral blood. Receptors originate from a woman aged 80 or over in a cohort sampled during active or convalescent COVID-19.

The CDR3 DNA reads as TGTGCCAGCAGTGAACCCATGAGCACAGATACGCAGTATTTT. This gives the protein CASSEPMSTDTQYF. V is TRBV25-1 and J is TRBJ2-3; unclear D gene. Germline CDR1 MGHDK, CDR2 SYGVNS. Trimming took off 2 bases at V and 0 bases at J, with 6 bases between the two ends. CDR3 size: 14 residues. Filled out from reference TRBV25-1 and TRBJ2-3, the complete variable domain reads EADIYQTPRYLVIGTGKKITLECSQTMGHDKMYWYQQDPGMELHLIHYSYGVNSTEKGDLSSESTVSRIRTEHFPLTLESARPSHTSQYLCASSEPMSTDTQYFGPGTRLTVL.

This clone was seen a single time. The J gene is TRBJ1-1, the V gene TRBV11-2; D is uncertain. The CDR3 totals 13 residues. With 3 bases removed from V and 6 bases from J, the gap between germline ends came to 11 bases. Germline CDR1 and CDR2: SGHAT and FQNNGV. The CDR3 sequence: CASSFDRRAEAFF. The CDR3, as DNA: TGTGCCAGCAGCTTTGACCGGAGGGCTGAAGCTTTCTTT.

The sample holds a few counts of this clone. The gene calls are TRBV3-1 (or the pseudogene TRBV3-2) and TRBJ1-1; possibly TRBD1 for D (5 bases). V was shortened by 0 bases and J by 4 bases, with 15 bases between the two germline ends. This CDR3 has 16 residues. Germline V gene data show CDR1 as LGHDT and CDR2 as YNNKEL (reference sequence). The CDR3 coding sequence is TGTGCCAGCAGCCAAGATGTCCAGGGCTGGCGCACTGAAGCTTTCTTT. It yields the protein CASSQDVQGWRTEAFF.

This sequence joins TRBV27 and TRBJ2-7; 7 bases fit TRBD1. CDR1 and CDR2 from the germline V gene are MNHEY and SMNVEV (reference sequence). The trim removed 4 bases at V and 4 bases at J, leaving 10 bases unmatched. The CDR3 covers 15 residues. CDR3 bases: TGTGCCAGCAGTTCCCCCTTCACAGGGGAGTACGAGCAGTACTTC. This gives the protein CASSSPFTGEYEQYF.

The chain combines TRBV5-1 with TRBJ1-1, with TRBD1 matching 10 bases. The CDR3 runs to 17 residues. In germline, CDR1 is SGHRS, CDR2 YFSETQ. V gave up 1 base and J gave up 0 bases; unmatched junction bases: 6. CDR3: CASSLLVTGGMNTEAFF. CDR3 DNA: TGCGCCAGCAGCTTGTTGGTGACAGGGGGCATGAACACTGAAGCTTTCTTT.

The chain carries TRBV6-5 and TRBJ2-1; perhaps TRBD1 as D (6 bases). This CDR3 comprises 15 residues. Germline V gives CDR1 MNHEY, CDR2 SVGAGI. Between the trimmed V and J ends, which lost 6 bases and 3 bases, there was a span of 15 bases. The chain's CDR3 is CASSIGQSSYNEQFF. The CDR3 DNA follows: TGTGCCAGCAGCATAGGACAGTCTAGCTACAATGAGCAGTTCTTC.

The genes are TRBV3-1 (or the pseudogene TRBV3-2) and TRBJ1-1, with D uncertain. CDR1 and CDR2 (germline): LGHDT, YNNKEL (reference sequence). The CDR3 spans 15 residues. V lost 1 base and J lost 4, with 13 bases in between. The CDR3 region is CASSQGGGLATEAFF. CDR3 nucleotides: TGTGCCAGCAGCCAAGGGGGAGGGTTGGCCACTGAAGCTTTCTTT.

The chain joins TRBV28 to TRBJ2-3, with D perhaps matching TRBD1 (5 bases). The CDR3 contains 14 residues. Germline CDR1 is MDHEN and CDR2 is SYDVKM. Trimming pared 6 bases from V and 0 bases from J, leaving 10 bases between. CDR3 amino acids: CASRGHLSTDTQYF. For the CDR3, the DNA is TGTGCCAGCAGGGGGCACCTAAGCACAGATACGCAGTATTTT.

This clone was seen a single time. This sequence joins TRBV7-9 and TRBJ1-5; weak D call: TRBD1 (5 bases). Per the germline V gene, CDR1 is SEHNR and CDR2 is FQNEAQ (reference sequence). The length of the CDR3 is 14 residues. V shed 5 bases and J shed 6 bases, with 14 bases lying between them. The CDR3 region has the DNA TGTGCCAGCAGCCGTGGACAAGCCCGTCAGCCCCAGCATTTT. Its translation is CASSRGQARQPQHF.

The J gene is TRBJ2-4, the V gene TRBV28; 9 nucleotides match TRBD1. The CDR3 covers 14 residues. Germline V gene data show CDR1 as MDHEN and CDR2 as SYDVKM. Unmatched junction bases numbered 4, after V lost 3 bases and J lost 7 bases. The CDR3 sequence: CASSFYRGPNIQYF. Here the CDR3 DNA reads TGTGCCAGCAGTTTTTACAGGGGGCCGAACATTCAGTACTTC.

The chain employs TRBV7-3 and TRBJ2-1; 7 nucleotides line up with TRBD2. Germline values: CDR1 SGHTA, CDR2 FQGTGA. The ends lost 5 bases at V and 1 base at J; junction bases unmatched: 5. This CDR3 is built from 15 residues. The CDR3 protein is CASSPRTSSYNEQFF. Here the CDR3 DNA reads TGTGCCAGCAGCCCTCGGACTAGTTCCTACAATGAGCAGTTCTTC. Supplemented by reference TRBV7-3 and TRBJ2-1, the full variable domain reads GAGVSQTPSNKVTEKGKYVELRCDPISGHTALYWYRQSLGQGPEFLIYFQGTGAADDSGLPNDRFFAVRPEGSVSTLKIQRTERGDSAVYLCASSPRTSSYNEQFFGPGTRLTVL.

This chain joins TRBV2 and TRBJ2-5; TRBD1 is a possible D gene (6 bases). The CDR3 runs to 15 residues. Germline V gene lookup returns CDR1 SNHLY and CDR2 FYNNEI. The V gene lost 4 bases and the J gene lost 2 bases, with 14 bases spanning the gap. The CDR3 spells CASSGGPGRQETQYF. The CDR3 DNA sequence: TGTGCCAGCAGTGGGGGGCCGGGGAGACAAGAGACCCAGTACTTC.

The count of this clone is one. This chain uses TRBV11-2 with TRBJ1-3, with TRBD1 matching over 7 bases. CDR3 length: 17 residues. Germline lookup yields CDR1 SGHAT and CDR2 FQNNGV. Unmatched junction bases numbered 10, after V lost 5 bases and J lost 0 bases. The CDR3 spells CASSHWTGEISGNTIYF. The DNA of the CDR3 is TGTGCCAGCAGCCACTGGACAGGAGAGATCTCTGGAAACACCATATATTTT.

CDR3 sequence: CASSQTGVGNQPQHF. CDR3 bases: TGTGCCAGCAGTCAGACAGGGGTGGGCAATCAGCCCCAGCATTTT. This chain uses TRBV28 with TRBJ1-5, with 8 positions matching TRBD1. With V trimmed by 5 bases and J by 2 bases, 5 bases remained unmatched. CDR3 length equals 15 residues. Germline lookup yields CDR1 MDHEN and CDR2 SYDVKM. Variable domain in full (rest from reference TRBV28 and TRBJ1-5): DVKVTQSSRYLVKRTGEKVFLECVQDMDHENMFWYRQDPGLGLRLIYFSYDVKMKEKGDIPEGYSVSREKKERFSLILESASTNQTSMYLCASSQTGVGNQPQHFGDGTRLSIL.

V gene TRBV7-6 combines with J gene TRBJ2-2, with D perhaps TRBD1 (6 bases). The CDR3 runs 15 residues. CDR1 is SGHVS, CDR2 FNYEAQ, per germline. The ends were cut back, 5 bases at V and 3 bases at J, with 13 bases in the middle. The CDR3 is CASSPQGLDTGELFF. The CDR3, as DNA: TGTGCCAGCAGCCCTCAGGGGTTGGACACCGGGGAGCTGTTTTTT.

This clone appeared a few times. V is TRBV7-2 and J is TRBJ2-2, with D possibly matching TRBD2 (6 bases). V dropped 5 bases and J dropped 5 bases, with 18 bases sitting between them. CDR1 is SGHTA, CDR2 FQGNSA, per germline. The CDR3 has 16 residues. The CDR3 loop is CASSLLRVGGTGELFF. CDR3 nucleotide sequence: TGTGCCAGCAGCCTCCTCCGGGTCGGGGGAACCGGGGAGCTGTTTTTT.

The CDR3 nucleotides read TGTGCCAGCACTATCTCTGGGGCCAACGTCCTGACTTTC. Residues: CASTISGANVLTF. J is TRBJ2-6 and V is TRBV2; D not resolved. This CDR3 is built from 13 residues. CDR1 is SNHLY, CDR2 FYNNEI, per germline. Trimming took 7 bases from V and 0 from J, leaving 4 bases between them.

The chain links TRBV15 to TRBJ2-7, with TRBD2 as a possible D gene (6 bases). V was shortened by 1 base and J by 7 bases, with 17 bases between the two germline ends. This CDR3 spans 15 amino acids. Germline-derived CDR1 and CDR2 are LNHNV and YYDKDF (reference sequence). The CDR3 nucleotides read TGTGCCACCAGCAGAGTGGGGCCGACTAGGGGAGAGCAGTACTTC. It translates to CATSRVGPTRGEQYF.

V and J are TRBV6-2 or TRBV6-3 and TRBJ1-1; 10 nucleotides match TRBD1. This CDR3 is 16 amino acids long. Germline CDR1 MNHEY, CDR2 SVGEGT. Unmatched junction bases numbered 8, after V lost 6 bases and J lost 1 base. CDR3 protein: CASSNSRDRGNTEAFF. The CDR3 nucleotides read TGTGCCAGCAGCAATAGTCGGGACAGGGGGAACACTGAAGCTTTCTTT.

The chain links TRBV5-1 to TRBJ1-1, with TRBD1 matching over 7 bases. This CDR3 comprises 15 residues. J lost 1 base, V lost 2 bases, and 5 bases had no gene match. Germline CDR1 and CDR2: SGHRS and YFSETQ. CDR3 residues: CASSLQTGPNTEAFF. In DNA form, the CDR3 reads TGCGCCAGCAGCTTACAGACAGGGCCGAACACTGAAGCTTTCTTT.

The V call is TRBV12-3 or TRBV12-4, the J call TRBJ2-2; D possibly corresponds to TRBD2 (5 bases). The CDR3 is made up of 13 amino acids. The germline V and J ends were trimmed by 7 bases and 5 bases, with 11 bases remaining between them. The CDR3 is CASTPRGTGELFF. CDR3 nucleotide sequence: TGTGCCAGCACCCCCCGAGGGACCGGGGAGCTGTTTTTT.

The chain couples TRBV7-9 to TRBJ1-3; 8 bases are shared with TRBD1. Unmatched junction bases numbered 1, after V lost 5 bases and J lost 1 base. The length of the CDR3 is 14 residues. CDR1 and CDR2 (germline): SEHNR, FQNEAQ (reference sequence). The CDR3 DNA sequence: TGTGCCAGCAGCCGGACAGGGTCTGGAAACACCATATATTTT. This sequence encodes CASSRTGSGNTIYF.

The genes are TRBV7-4 and TRBJ1-3; TRBD1 aligns across 7 bases. V shed 5 bases and J 0 bases; nucleotides not matched to a gene: 10. The CDR3 length is 17 residues. Germline-derived CDR1 and CDR2 are SGHVT and SQSDAQ. The CDR3 nucleotides read TGTGCCAGCAGCCACCGGGACAGAGAGTACTCTGGAAACACCATATATTTT. Translation gives CASSHRDREYSGNTIYF.

The chain has TRBV5-5 and TRBJ1-2; D is perhaps TRBD1 (5 bases). The CDR3 has 16 amino acids. Trimming shortened V by 0 bases and J by 4 bases, and 16 bases separated the two germline ends. Germline V gene lookup returns CDR1 SGHKS and CDR2 YYEKEE (reference sequence). The CDR3 DNA reads as TGTGCCAGCAGCTTGGGCGTCCTGGGGCAGGGCTATGGCTACACCTTC. Translated, it gives CASSLGVLGQGYGYTF.

The V call is TRBV27, the J call TRBJ1-1; possibly TRBD1 for D (5 bases). The CDR3 has 13 residues. The germline V gene encodes CDR1 MNHEY and CDR2 SMNVEV (reference sequence). The V and J ends lost 6 bases and 3 bases respectively, with 11 bases between them. For the CDR3, the DNA is TGTGCCAGCAGCAGCAGGGCGGACACTGAAGCTTTCTTT. As protein: CASSSRADTEAFF.

The gene calls are TRBV7-8 and TRBJ2-1; 9 nucleotides align to TRBD2. The germline gives CDR1 SGHVS, CDR2 FQNEAQ. The length of the CDR3 is 16 residues. With 2 bases clipped from V and 7 bases from J, the junction kept 9 bases outside the gene matches. The CDR3 DNA reads as TGTGCCAGCAGCTTACTCTTGTTAGCGGGGGCGAATGAGCAGTTCTTC. It encodes CASSLLLLAGANEQFF. The full variable domain, its missing parts supplied by reference TRBV7-8 and TRBJ2-1, is GAGVSQSPRYKVAKRGQDVALRCDPISGHVSLFWYQQALGQGPEFLTYFQNEAQLDKSGLPSDRFFAERPEGSVSTLKIQRTQQEDSAVYLCASSLLLLAGANEQFFGPGTRLTVL.

The V gene is TRBV18, the J gene TRBJ2-3; possibly TRBD1 for D (5 bases). The V gene lost 5 bases and the J gene lost 2 bases, with 11 bases spanning the gap. CDR3 size: 14 residues. CDR1 is KGHSH and CDR2 is LQKENI in the germline V gene. The CDR3 loop reads CASSFYRTTDTQYF. The CDR3 DNA sequence: TGTGCCAGCTCATTCTACAGGACCACAGATACGCAGTATTTT.